The present entry profiles one TCR beta chain with its context. The clone's antigen remains unknown. Base qualities are not at hand, and no much larger clone is one base apart. This record belongs to a study of T cell changes during pregnancy in multiple sclerosis (dated by TCRdb to the late 2010s). With regard to the full study: In women with multiple sclerosis, the researchers looked at how the T cell repertoire shifted as pregnancy progressed.

Libraries were built with the immunoSEQ multiplex PCR assay. In TCRdb, the immuneACCESS table is reduced to in-frame sequences with V and J assigned. These tables do not hold every clone; where another copy was compared, an unresolved V gene accounts for under half, and the others remain unexplained. In this sample the table shows approximately 130,000 clones, roughly 96% of which occur a single time. The top ten clones comprise around 0.4% of the sample. Inclusive of the bounding cysteine and phenylalanine, the CDR3 is 14 residues long. Only the CDR3 DNA is retained, 42 bases long and in frame from the first base. The germline V gene (reference sequence) yields MNHEY for CDR1 and SMNVEV for CDR2. Trimming accounts for 3 bases at V and 3 bases at J, while the number of junction bases matched to no gene is 5.

This material consisted of peripheral blood, taken after pregnancy. The source of this sequence is a female donor with multiple sclerosis, enrolled in a pregnancy study. The rearrangement joined TRBV27 to TRBJ2-7, with 7 bases in between that match TRBD2. The CDR3 protein sequence reads: CASSLGGRGYEQYF. The nucleotide sequence is given as TGTGCCAGCAGTTTGGGAGGGAGGGGCTACGAGCAGTACTTC.